The sequence of this T cell receptor beta chain was determined in a study of T cell changes during pregnancy in multiple sclerosis. This clone has just a few counts. The germline V gene encodes CDR1 LNHNV and CDR2 YYDKDF (reference sequence). The CDR3 length is 14 residues. With 1 base clipped from V and 8 bases from J, the junction kept 7 bases outside the gene matches. Here immunoSEQ multiplex PCR was the method, and the copy in TCRdb shows in-frame clones only, minus some. The table records tens of thousands of clones, over 80% of them present only once. This chain links TRBV15 with TRBJ1-2; 7 nucleotides line up with TRBD1. The clonotype comes from a female donor with multiple sclerosis, enrolled in a pregnancy study. The sample was CD4+ T cells from peripheral blood mononuclear cells, taken in the first trimester of pregnancy. The CDR3 region has the DNA TGTGCCACCAGCAGAGTAGGGGGCGACGGGGGCTACACCTTC. Translating gives CATSRVGGDGGYTF.